This is a list of T cell receptor beta chains from one sample in a study of beta chain features in type 1 diabetes. The data were produced by immunoSEQ multiplex PCR, yet TCRdb's version contains in-frame clones alone and is incomplete. The repertoire holds some 220,000 clones, about a tenth seen once, with 1% to 1.5% in the top ten. The sequenced sample was central memory CD4+ T cells from blood. The receptors come from a young man in good health. The CDR3 runs from the conserved cysteine through the conserved F or W. The D gene is left open where the match is weak. The size entry is marked missing in some rows and otherwise reads once, few, many or a size class.

- few TRBJ1-1 TRBV6-5 CASNRDSNTEAFF TGTGCCAGTAACAGGGACTCAAACACTGAAGCTTTCTTT
- - TRBJ2-5 TRBV28 CASSYNRGLQETQYF TGTGCCAGCAGTTACAACAGGGGACTCCAAGAGACCCAGTACTTC
- few TRBJ2-7 TRBV7-2 CASSLEGGTYEQYF TGTGCCAGCAGCTTAGAGGGCGGAACCTACGAGCAGTACTTC
TRBD2 few TRBJ2-1 TRBV27 CASSLQTSGIEQFF TGTGCCAGCAGTTTACAGACTAGCGGGATTGAGCAGTTCTTC
- - TRBJ2-7 TRBV4-2 CASSQDLGSHEQYF TGTGCCAGCAGCCAAGATCTGGGTAGCCACGAGCAGTACTTC
- many TRBJ2-1 TRBV9 CASSSSQRAYNEQFF TGTGCCAGCAGCTCATCGCAGAGAGCCTACAATGAGCAGTTCTTC
- - TRBJ1-1 TRBV30 CAWSIMGRRNTEAFF TGTGCCTGGAGTATTATGGGGAGGCGGAACACTGAAGCTTTCTTT
TRBD1 - TRBJ1-2 TRBV6-5 CASSLDRGRGYTF TGTGCCAGCAGCCTCGACAGGGGGCGTGGCTACACCTTC
- - TRBJ2-3 TRBV28 CASSARDTQYF TGTGCCAGCAGCGCCAGGGATACGCAGTATTTT
TRBD2 few TRBJ2-7 TRBV10-3 CAISLGTSGGYEQYF TGTGCCATCAGTCTAGGGACTAGCGGGGGCTACGAGCAGTACTTC
TRBD1 few TRBJ2-7 TRBV7-2 CASSLNRGTYEQYF TGTGCCAGCAGCTTGAACAGGGGAACCTACGAGCAGTACTTC
- - TRBJ2-6 TRBV7-8 CASSLGVRGSRGANVLTF TGTGCCAGCAGCTTAGGAGTCAGGGGTTCACGTGGGGCCAACGTCCTGACTTTC
TRBD2 few TRBJ2-1 TRBV2 CASSEVGGRELFF TGTGCCAGCAGTGAAGTCGGTGGGAGGGAGCTGTTCTTC
- - TRBJ1-1 TRBV7-6 CASSVGQYTEAFF TGTGCCAGCAGCGTTGGCCAGTACACTGAAGCTTTCTTT
- - TRBJ2-1 TRBV7-6 CASSPEVWGDHNEQFF TGTGCCAGCAGCCCGGAGGTTTGGGGAGATCACAATGAGCAGTTCTTC
TRBD1 - TRBJ2-1 TRBV7-9 CASSPLGDRSNEQFF TGTGCCAGCAGTCCACTCGGGGACAGAAGCAATGAGCAGTTCTTC
- many TRBJ2-6 TRBV10-3 CAISEETAGANVLTF TGTGCCATCAGCGAGGAGACAGCTGGGGCCAACGTCCTGACTTTC
- few TRBJ1-1 TRBV10-3 CAISVGGAEAFF TGTGCCATCAGTGTTGGGGGGGCTGAAGCTTTCTTT
- - TRBJ1-4 TRBV6-5 CASSYPGDEKLFF TGTGCCAGCAGTTACCCAGGGGATGAAAAACTGTTTTTT
- few TRBJ2-6 TRBV7-2 CASSALQSSGANVLTF TGTGCCAGCAGCGCACTACAGAGCTCTGGGGCCAACGTCCTGACTTTC
- few TRBJ1-2 TRBV11-2 CASRRRGDSRNYGYTF TGTGCCAGCAGACGGCGAGGTGATAGCCGTAACTATGGCTACACCTTC
TRBD2 few TRBJ2-3 TRBV5-1 CASSLILAGEDTQYF TGCGCCAGCAGCTTGATCCTAGCGGGAGAAGATACGCAGTATTTT
- few TRBJ2-2 TRBV18 CASSPPDRTNTGELFF TGTGCCAGCTCACCCCCCGACAGGACGAACACCGGGGAGCTGTTTTTT
- many TRBJ2-7 TRBV19 CASSMRGSNYEQYF TGTGCCAGTAGTATGAGGGGGTCGAACTACGAGCAGTACTTC
- few TRBJ1-4 TRBV28 CASSTRGNEKLFF TGTGCCAGCAGTACTAGGGGCAATGAAAAACTGTTTTTT
- few TRBJ2-5 TRBV27 CASRSEGETQYF TGTGCCAGCAGGTCCGAAGGGGAGACCCAGTACTTC
TRBD1 many TRBJ2-3 TRBV7-2 CASARDRATDTQYF TGTGCCAGCGCACGGGACAGGGCCACAGATACGCAGTATTTT
- many TRBJ1-2 TRBV30 CAWSLERVKGYTF TGTGCCTGGAGTTTGGAAAGGGTAAAAGGCTACACCTTC
- many TRBJ2-1 TRBV10-3 CAIRAVDSGRNEQFF TGTGCCATCAGAGCTGTGGACTCAGGGAGGAATGAGCAGTTCTTC
TRBD2 few TRBJ2-1 TRBV5-6 CASSFELAGSVHEQFF TGTGCCAGCAGCTTTGAACTAGCGGGAAGCGTTCATGAGCAGTTCTTC
- - TRBJ2-5 TRBV15 CATSRDLQETQYF TGTGCCACCAGCAGAGACCTCCAAGAGACCCAGTACTTC
TRBD1 few TRBJ1-1 TRBV27 CASQRDRDPNTEAFF TGTGCCAGCCAACGGGACAGGGACCCGAACACTGAAGCTTTCTTT
- many TRBJ1-4 TRBV2 CASELEATNEKLFF TGTGCCAGTGAACTGGAAGCAACTAATGAAAAACTGTTTTTT
- - TRBJ1-1 TRBV7-6 CASSFRVNTEAFF TGTGCCAGCAGCTTTAGGGTGAACACTGAAGCTTTCTTT
TRBD1 - TRBJ1-2 TRBV6-5 CASSLQGADGYTF TGTGCCAGCAGTTTACAGGGGGCGGATGGCTACACCTTC
- few TRBJ2-6 TRBV5-8 CASSSGVSGANVLTF TGTGCCAGCAGCTCCGGGGTCTCTGGGGCCAACGTCCTGACTTTC
TRBD2 few TRBJ2-3 TRBV11-3 CASSLNGLAVDTQYF TGTGCCAGCAGCTTAAATGGACTAGCGGTGGATACGCAGTATTTT
- few TRBJ2-1 TRBV28 CASSKWDEQFF TGTGCCAGCAGTAAGTGGGATGAGCAGTTCTTC
- - TRBJ2-1 TRBV5-1 CASSLDRGDEQFF TGCGCCAGCAGCTTGGATCGGGGTGATGAGCAGTTCTTC
TRBD2 - TRBJ2-7 TRBV5-1 CASSLGLAGSEQYF TGCGCCAGCAGCTTAGGACTAGCGGGAAGCGAGCAGTACTTC
TRBD2 - TRBJ2-5 TRBV4-2 CASSQGGSGRAPETQYF TGTGCCAGCAGCCAGGGGGGTAGCGGGAGGGCCCCGGAGACCCAGTACTTC
- many TRBJ2-2 TRBV28 CASSLSHDGELFF TGTGCCAGCAGTTTATCCCATGACGGGGAGCTGTTTTTT
TRBD1 few TRBJ1-2 TRBV9 CASSPGTGPYGYTF TGTGCCAGCAGCCCCGGGACAGGCCCTTATGGCTACACCTTC
- few TRBJ2-5 TRBV28 CASSSPPGRGHLQETQYF TGTGCCAGCAGTTCCCCCCCCGGGAGGGGGCACCTACAAGAGACCCAGTACTTC
- - TRBJ2-7 TRBV6-1 CASSEARNTIYEQYF TGTGCCAGCAGTGAAGCGCGGAACACGATATACGAGCAGTACTTC
- few TRBJ1-4 TRBV5-1 CASSLAGSGNREKLFF TGCGCCAGCAGCTTGGCCGGTTCAGGGAACCGGGAAAAACTGTTTTTT
- - TRBJ1-1 TRBV27 CASSFWNRLNTEAFF TGTGCCAGCAGTTTCTGGAACAGACTGAACACTGAAGCTTTCTTT
- - TRBJ2-1 TRBV7-6 CASSSGTYGEQFF TGTGCCAGCAGCTCCGGGACCTACGGGGAGCAGTTCTTC
- - TRBJ2-5 TRBV7-2 CASSSDRTAGTQYF TGTGCCAGCAGCTCCGACAGGACTGCCGGGACCCAGTACTTC
- few TRBJ1-1 TRBV19 CASSARDDQIGAFF TGTGCCAGTAGTGCCCGGGACGATCAAATCGGGGCTTTCTTT
TRBD2 - TRBJ2-2 TRBV4-1 CASSPLPSGSAGELFF TGCGCCAGCAGCCCGCTTCCTAGCGGGAGCGCCGGGGAGCTGTTTTTT
- many TRBJ2-5 TRBV5-5 CASSPGTVYGTQYF TGTGCCAGCAGCCCTGGGACGGTCTACGGGACCCAGTACTTC